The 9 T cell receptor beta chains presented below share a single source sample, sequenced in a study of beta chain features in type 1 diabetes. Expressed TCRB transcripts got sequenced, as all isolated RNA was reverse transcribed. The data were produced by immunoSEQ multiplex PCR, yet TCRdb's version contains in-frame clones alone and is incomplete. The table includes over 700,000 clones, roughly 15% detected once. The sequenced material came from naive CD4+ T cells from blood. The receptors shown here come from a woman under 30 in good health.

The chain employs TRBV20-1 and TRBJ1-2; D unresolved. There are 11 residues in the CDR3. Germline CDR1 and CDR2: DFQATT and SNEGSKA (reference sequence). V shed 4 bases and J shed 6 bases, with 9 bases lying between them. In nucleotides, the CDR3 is TGCAGTGCTACAAAATGGGATGGCTACACCTTC. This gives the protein CSATKWDGYTF.

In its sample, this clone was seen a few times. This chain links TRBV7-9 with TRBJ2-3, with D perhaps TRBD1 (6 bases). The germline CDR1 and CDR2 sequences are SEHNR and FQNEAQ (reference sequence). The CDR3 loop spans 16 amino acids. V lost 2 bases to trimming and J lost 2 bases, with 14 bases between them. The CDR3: CASSLIGQGHTDTQYF. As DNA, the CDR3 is TGTGCCAGCAGCTTAATTGGGCAGGGGCACACAGATACGCAGTATTTT.

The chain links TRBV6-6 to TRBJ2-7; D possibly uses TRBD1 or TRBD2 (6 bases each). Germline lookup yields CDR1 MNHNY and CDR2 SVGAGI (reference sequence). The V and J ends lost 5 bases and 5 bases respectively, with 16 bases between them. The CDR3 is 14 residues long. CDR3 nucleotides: TGTGCCAGCAGTAGGACAGTTGGGAGGAACGAGCAGTACTTC. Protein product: CASSRTVGRNEQYF.

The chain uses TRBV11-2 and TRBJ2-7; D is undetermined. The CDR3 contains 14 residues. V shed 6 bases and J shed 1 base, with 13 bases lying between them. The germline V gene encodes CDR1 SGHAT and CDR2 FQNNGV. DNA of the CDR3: TGTGCCAGCAGGCATTTTGGCGGTTCCTACGAGCAGTACTTC. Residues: CASRHFGGSYEQYF.

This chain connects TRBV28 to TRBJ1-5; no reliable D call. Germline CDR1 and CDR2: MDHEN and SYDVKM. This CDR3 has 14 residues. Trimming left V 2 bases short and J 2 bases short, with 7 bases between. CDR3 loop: CASSLPQGNQPQHF. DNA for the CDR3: TGTGCCAGCAGTTTACCTCAGGGCAATCAGCCCCAGCATTTT.

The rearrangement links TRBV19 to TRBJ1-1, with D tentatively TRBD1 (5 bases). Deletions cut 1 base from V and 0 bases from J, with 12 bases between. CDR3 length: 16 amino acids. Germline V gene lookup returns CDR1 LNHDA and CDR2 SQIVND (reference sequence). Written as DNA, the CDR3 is TGTGCCAGTAGTATAGGTGTCGGCAGGGTGAACACTGAAGCTTTCTTT. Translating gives CASSIGVGRVNTEAFF.

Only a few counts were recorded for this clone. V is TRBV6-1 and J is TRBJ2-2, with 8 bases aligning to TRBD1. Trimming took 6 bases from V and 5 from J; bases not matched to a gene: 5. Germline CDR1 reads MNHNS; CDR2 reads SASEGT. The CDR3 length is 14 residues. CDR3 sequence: CASSTTGDTGELFF. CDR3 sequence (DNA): TGTGCCAGCAGCACGACAGGGGATACCGGGGAGCTGTTTTTT.

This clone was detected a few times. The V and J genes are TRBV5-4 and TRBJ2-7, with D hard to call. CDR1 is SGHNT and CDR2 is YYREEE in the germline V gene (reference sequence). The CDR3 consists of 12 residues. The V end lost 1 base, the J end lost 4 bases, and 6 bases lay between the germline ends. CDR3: CASSLSPYEQYF. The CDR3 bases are TGTGCCAGCAGCTTGTCCCCTTACGAGCAGTACTTC.

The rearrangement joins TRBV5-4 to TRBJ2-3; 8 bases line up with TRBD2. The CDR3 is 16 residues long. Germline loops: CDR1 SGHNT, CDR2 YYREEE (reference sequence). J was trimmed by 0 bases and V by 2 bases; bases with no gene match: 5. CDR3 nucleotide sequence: TGTGCCAGCAGCTTTAGTGCTAGCGGGAGCACAGATACGCAGTATTTT. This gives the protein CASSFSASGSTDTQYF.